These T cell receptor beta chains were read from a single sample in a study of radiotherapy plus CTLA-4 blockade in lung cancer. Some clones are missing from TCRdb's copy, which holds only in-frame ones; the method was immunoSEQ multiplex PCR. Of 90,000 or so clones in the sample, roughly four fifths were seen once. The specimen comprised peripheral blood, sampled from a patient treated with radiotherapy plus ipilimumab. These receptors were obtained from a human donor with non-small cell lung cancer who had stable disease on radiotherapy plus ipilimumab. Each CDR3 is given with its conserved first and last residue. The order of the fields is J gene, V gene, clone size, CDR3 length, D gene, CDR3 protein, CDR3 DNA. D genes are given only for firm matches. Clone size is shown for a subset of rows, as once, few, many or a class of expanded clone.

J gene: TRBJ2-1; V gene: TRBV2; clone size: .; CDR3 length: 16; D gene: TRBD2; CDR3 protein: CASRQREGFLYNEQFF; CDR3 DNA: TGTGCCAGCCGGCAGCGGGAGGGATTCCTATACAATGAGCAGTTCTTC
J gene: TRBJ2-7; V gene: TRBV5-6; clone size: .; CDR3 length: 15; D gene: TRBD1; CDR3 protein: CASSFQGVGMYEQYF; CDR3 DNA: TGTGCCAGCAGCTTCCAGGGGGTAGGTATGTACGAGCAGTACTTC
J gene: TRBJ2-3; V gene: TRBV5-1; clone size: .; CDR3 length: 13; D gene: .; CDR3 protein: CASSSLGADTQYF; CDR3 DNA: TGCGCCAGCAGCTCTCTAGGGGCAGATACGCAGTATTTT
J gene: TRBJ2-7; V gene: TRBV13; clone size: .; CDR3 length: 14; D gene: .; CDR3 protein: CASSANRARGEQYF; CDR3 DNA: TGTGCCAGCAGCGCAAACAGGGCCCGGGGAGAGCAGTACTTC
J gene: TRBJ2-2; V gene: TRBV4-2; clone size: .; CDR3 length: 16; D gene: TRBD2; CDR3 protein: CASSQDLGRETGELFF; CDR3 DNA: TGTGCCAGCAGCCAAGATCTGGGGAGGGAAACCGGGGAGCTGTTTTTT
J gene: TRBJ1-2; V gene: TRBV6-1; clone size: .; CDR3 length: 14; D gene: .; CDR3 protein: CASSEGPRNYGYTF; CDR3 DNA: TGTGCCAGCAGTGAAGGCCCTCGGAACTATGGCTACACCTTC
J gene: TRBJ1-5; V gene: TRBV5-1; clone size: .; CDR3 length: 15; D gene: .; CDR3 protein: CASSLDSGKNQPQHF; CDR3 DNA: TGCGCCAGCAGCTTGGATTCAGGAAAAAATCAGCCCCAGCATTTT
J gene: TRBJ2-3; V gene: TRBV5-6; clone size: .; CDR3 length: 15; D gene: .; CDR3 protein: CASSLGLGAGDTQYF; CDR3 DNA: TGTGCCAGCAGCTTGGGACTAGGGGCCGGAGATACGCAGTATTTT
J gene: TRBJ2-1; V gene: TRBV9; clone size: .; CDR3 length: 13; D gene: .; CDR3 protein: CASSVGPLDEQFF; CDR3 DNA: TGTGCCAGCAGCGTAGGGCCCCTCGATGAGCAGTTCTTC
J gene: TRBJ2-2; V gene: TRBV2; clone size: .; CDR3 length: 14; D gene: .; CDR3 protein: CASRRDLNTGELFF; CDR3 DNA: TGTGCCAGCAGAAGGGACTTGAACACCGGGGAGCTGTTTTTT
J gene: TRBJ1-2; V gene: TRBV27; clone size: .; CDR3 length: 14; D gene: TRBD1; CDR3 protein: CASRLNRGTGGYTF; CDR3 DNA: TGTGCCAGCAGACTTAACAGGGGGACGGGTGGCTACACCTTC
J gene: TRBJ2-7; V gene: TRBV4-1; clone size: .; CDR3 length: 15; D gene: .; CDR3 protein: CASSQDRDTIYEQYF; CDR3 DNA: TGCGCCAGCAGCCAAGATCGGGACACCATCTACGAGCAGTACTTC
J gene: TRBJ2-7; V gene: TRBV6-1; clone size: medium-sized; CDR3 length: 12; D gene: .; CDR3 protein: CASSEQTYEQYF; CDR3 DNA: TGTGCCAGCAGTGAACAGACCTACGAGCAGTACTTC
J gene: TRBJ2-5; V gene: TRBV28; clone size: .; CDR3 length: 11; D gene: .; CDR3 protein: CASSPRETQYF; CDR3 DNA: TGTGCCAGCAGCCCACGAGAGACCCAGTACTTC
J gene: TRBJ1-3; V gene: TRBV5-5; clone size: .; CDR3 length: 13; D gene: .; CDR3 protein: CASSSSSGNTIYF; CDR3 DNA: TGTGCCAGCAGCTCCAGCTCTGGAAACACCATATATTTT
J gene: TRBJ1-2; V gene: TRBV5-4; clone size: .; CDR3 length: 14; D gene: .; CDR3 protein: CASSLVGGIYGYTF; CDR3 DNA: TGTGCCAGCAGCTTGGTGGGGGGGATCTATGGCTACACCTTC
J gene: TRBJ1-2; V gene: TRBV28; clone size: .; CDR3 length: 15; D gene: TRBD1; CDR3 protein: CASSLQWKTGAGYTF; CDR3 DNA: TGTGCCAGCAGTTTGCAATGGAAGACAGGGGCCGGCTACACCTTC
J gene: TRBJ2-7; V gene: TRBV18; clone size: .; CDR3 length: 16; D gene: TRBD1; CDR3 protein: CASSPDYRGDSYEQYF; CDR3 DNA: TGTGCCAGCTCACCGGATTACAGGGGCGACAGCTACGAGCAGTACTTC
J gene: TRBJ2-7; V gene: TRBV9; clone size: .; CDR3 length: 14; D gene: .; CDR3 protein: CASSGGALNYEQYF; CDR3 DNA: TGTGCCAGCAGCGGGGGGGCACTAAACTACGAGCAGTACTTC
J gene: TRBJ2-3; V gene: TRBV7-7; clone size: .; CDR3 length: 13; D gene: .; CDR3 protein: CASSLERLDTQYF; CDR3 DNA: TGTGCCAGCAGCTTAGAGCGGTTGGATACGCAGTATTTT
J gene: TRBJ2-1; V gene: TRBV13; clone size: .; CDR3 length: 17; D gene: TRBD2; CDR3 protein: CASSWREGVGFYNEQFF; CDR3 DNA: TGTGCCAGCAGCTGGCGGGAGGGGGTAGGGTTCTACAATGAGCAGTTCTTC
J gene: TRBJ2-7; V gene: TRBV10-3; clone size: .; CDR3 length: 14; D gene: .; CDR3 protein: CATRGGVGGREQYF; CDR3 DNA: TGTGCCACCAGGGGGGGAGTAGGAGGTCGGGAGCAGTACTTC
J gene: TRBJ2-7; V gene: TRBV28; clone size: .; CDR3 length: 14; D gene: TRBD1; CDR3 protein: CASSLDRVVREQYF; CDR3 DNA: TGTGCCAGCAGTTTAGACAGGGTTGTTCGCGAGCAGTACTTC
J gene: TRBJ2-7; V gene: TRBV6-6; clone size: few; CDR3 length: 11; D gene: .; CDR3 protein: CASSFMTEQYF; CDR3 DNA: TGTGCCAGCAGTTTTATGACAGAGCAGTACTTC
J gene: TRBJ2-5; V gene: TRBV11-2; clone size: once; CDR3 length: 16; D gene: .; CDR3 protein: CASSLAPGAVQETQYF; CDR3 DNA: TGTGCCAGCAGCTTAGCCCCAGGAGCGGTCCAAGAGACCCAGTACTTC
J gene: TRBJ2-1; V gene: TRBV11-1; clone size: .; CDR3 length: 16; D gene: .; CDR3 protein: CASSLGRGMSYNEQFF; CDR3 DNA: TGTGCCAGCAGCTTAGGTCGGGGAATGTCCTACAATGAGCAGTTCTTC
J gene: TRBJ1-4; V gene: TRBV5-1; clone size: .; CDR3 length: 16; D gene: TRBD1; CDR3 protein: CASSSTGMGVNEKLFF; CDR3 DNA: TGCGCCAGCAGCTCGACAGGGATGGGGGTTAATGAAAAACTGTTTTTT